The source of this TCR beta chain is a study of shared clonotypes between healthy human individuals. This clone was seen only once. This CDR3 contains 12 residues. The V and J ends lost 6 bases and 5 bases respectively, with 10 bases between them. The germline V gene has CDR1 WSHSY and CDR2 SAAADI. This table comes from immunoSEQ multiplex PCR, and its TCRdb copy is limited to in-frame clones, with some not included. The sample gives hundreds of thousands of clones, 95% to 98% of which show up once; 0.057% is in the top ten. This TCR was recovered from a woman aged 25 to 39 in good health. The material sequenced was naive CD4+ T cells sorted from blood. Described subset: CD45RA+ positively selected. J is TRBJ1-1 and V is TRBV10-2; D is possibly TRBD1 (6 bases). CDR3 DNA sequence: TGCGCCAGCAGATTACAGGGAACTGAAGCTTTCTTT. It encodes CASRLQGTEAFF.